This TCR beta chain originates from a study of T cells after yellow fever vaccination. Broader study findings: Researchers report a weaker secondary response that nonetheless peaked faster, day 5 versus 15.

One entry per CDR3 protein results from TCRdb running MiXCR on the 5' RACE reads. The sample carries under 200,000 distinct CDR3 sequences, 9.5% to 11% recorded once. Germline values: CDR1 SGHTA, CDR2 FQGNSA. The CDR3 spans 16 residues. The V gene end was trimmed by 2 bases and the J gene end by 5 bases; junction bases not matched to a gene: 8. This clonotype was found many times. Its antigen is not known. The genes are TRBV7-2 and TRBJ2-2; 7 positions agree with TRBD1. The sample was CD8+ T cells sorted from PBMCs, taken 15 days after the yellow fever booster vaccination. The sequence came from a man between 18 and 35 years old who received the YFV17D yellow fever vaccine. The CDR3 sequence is CASSLSFPGGTGELFF. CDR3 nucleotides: TGTGCCAGCAGCTTATCGTTCCCAGGGGGAACCGGGGAGCTGTTTTTT. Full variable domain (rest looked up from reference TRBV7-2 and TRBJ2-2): GAGVSQSPSNKVTEKGKDVELRCDPISGHTALYWYRQSLGQGLEFLIYFQGNSAPDKSGLPSDRFSAERTGGSVSTLTIQRTQQEDSAVYLCASSLSFPGGTGELFFGEGSRLTVL.